This T cell receptor beta chain derives from a study of graft-versus-host responses after intestinal transplantation (dated by TCRdb to the early 2020s). In the study overall: Recipients received multivisceral, liver-intestinal, or isolated intestinal transplants. After intestinal transplantation, graft-versus-host and host-versus-graft alloreactive T cell clones were followed in the graft, circulation and bone marrow using bulk TCR-beta CDR3 sequencing. Every recipient was given anti-thymocyte globulin induction, followed by about three years of maintenance tacrolimus and steroids. Instead of going to the commercial service, samples from a few later patients were sequenced in-house on an Illumina MiSeq and processed with MiXCR. The cohort enrolled 20 to 25 intestinal transplant recipients including one retransplant, and 3 patients lacking pretransplant specimens were excluded. To identify alloreactive clones, pre-transplant mixed lymphocyte reaction products were sequenced and compared with unstimulated pre-transplant donor and recipient T cells. A peak of at least 4% donor T cells among recipient peripheral blood mononuclear cells was the definition used for donor T cell macrochimerism.

Dithiothreitol, EDTA incubations and collagenase D digestion were used to isolate intraepithelial and lamina propria lymphocytes from graft specimens. Serial intestinal graft biopsy specimens collected up to 600 days after transplant underwent bulk TCR-beta sequencing. This clone was seen just once. Its antigen is currently not known. Base qualities are not recorded, but no much larger clone differs from it by a single base. Libraries were made using the immunoSEQ multiplex PCR assay. For most patients, high-throughput TCR-beta CDR3 sequencing of genomic DNA was performed by Adaptive Biotechnologies. The authors processed their data as follows. Adaptive's ImmunoSEQ software supplied the TCR sequencing data for 18 patients, while MiXCR and VDJtools were used to process a few other patients. CDR3 nucleotide sequences shared between donor and recipient were removed because the origin of such sequences could not be assigned. At least 2-fold expansion over unstimulated cells and a minimum CFSE-low frequency of 0.002% (template counts) or 0.001% (read counts) were required for clones to be classified as alloreactive. Clones detected in sequenced pre-transplant spleen, lymph node, or MLR CFSE-low populations of the donor or recipient were defined as mappable. The cumulative frequency of alloreactive clones was calculated as a percentage of all sequences, weighted by copy number. As stored in TCRdb, this immuneACCESS dataset retains in-frame rearrangements with V and J assigned. A fraction of the clones does not appear; measured against another copy, unresolved V genes explain less than half of the discrepancy, and the remainder lacks a known reason. V and J calls and clone size are copied from that table; D and trimming were computed from the DNA. The sample data list approximately 60,000 clones, and approximately 91% of these were observed just once. The ten biggest clones cover around 1.7% of the sample.

Summary of the overall study and its limitations: GvH clones were found in recipient bone marrow, and some of the GvH clones appeared earlier in ileal mucosa or blood, which is consistent with an intestinal mucosal origin. The relatively low number and heterogeneity of intestinal transplant patients limited the conclusions. Peak levels of circulating GvH clones were associated with declines in HvG clones early after transplant. High GvH to HvG T cell clonal ratios were observed in the allografts of patients with donor T cell macrochimerism.

Including the terminal cysteine and phenylalanine, the CDR3 comprises 14 residues. Only CDR3 DNA remains: 42 bases, in frame from the first base. The germline V gene specifies SNHLY as CDR1 and FYNNEI as CDR2. V gives up 3 bases and J gives up 1 base, and the segment between their germline ends measures 10 bases. The sequence is built from TRBV2 and TRBJ2-7; the D gene is perhaps TRBD2, from 5 matching bases. This sequence originates from a human patient who received an intestinal transplant, so some T cells may come from the graft donor. Material: ileum tissue, obtained less than 400 days after transplant. The DNA is TGTGCCAGCAGTGAGTTAGGAGGTTCCTACGAGCAGTACTTC. Its protein reads: CASSELGGSYEQYF. Supplemented by the reference TRBV2 and TRBJ2-7 proteins around the CDR3, the complete variable domain is EPEVTQTPSHQVTQMGQEVILRCVPISNHLYFYWYRQILGQKVEFLVSFYNNEISEKSEIFDDQFSVERPDGSNFTLKIRSTKLEDSAMYFCASSELGGSYEQYFGPGTRLTVT.